Presented here are 14 T cell receptor beta chains from one specimen sequenced in a study of human T cells and chemical hapten exposure. TCRdb passed the RACE reads through MiXCR, listing each CDR3 protein once. The sample consists of 90,000 to 110,000 distinct CDR3 sequences, less than 45% of them appearing once. This sample's time point: patch test 3, about 24 weeks after DPC sensitization. The treatment was: therapeutic diphenylcyclopropenone sensitization with weekly scalp DPC. This specimen consisted of whole blood, obtained in connection with sensitization to the hapten diphenylcyclopropenone (DPC). The receptors come from a man between 35 and 55 years old with alopecia areata. Some clones in this sample may be carry-over from other donors' samples.

In its sample, this clonotype was seen a few times. V gene TRBV18 combines with J gene TRBJ2-5; 13 bases are a match to TRBD2. After removal of 0 bases from V and 5 bases from J, the junction contained 6 bases not matched to a gene. The CDR3 is made up of 17 amino acids. The V gene's germline CDR1 is KGHSH and CDR2 LQKENI. The CDR3 DNA reads as TGTGCCAGCTCACCACCCGGACTAGCGGGAGACTTGGAGACCCAGTACTTC. Encoded protein: CASSPPGLAGDLETQYF. Filled out from reference TRBV18 and TRBJ2-5, the complete variable domain reads NAGVMQNPRHLVRRRGQEARLRCSPMKGHSHVYWYRQLPEEGLKFMVYLQKENIIDESGMPKERFSAEFPKEGPSILRIQQVVRGDSAAYFCASSPPGLAGDLETQYFGPGTRLLVL.

The chain joins TRBV6-5 to TRBJ2-7, with TRBD2 matching over 8 bases. V lost 6 bases and J lost 4; bases outside the gene matches: 8. The CDR3 extends over 14 amino acids. The germline CDR1 and CDR2 sequences are MNHEY and SVGAGI. This chain's CDR3 is CASREGSGKYEQYF. The CDR3 region has the DNA TGTGCCAGCAGGGAGGGTAGCGGGAAGTACGAGCAGTACTTC.

This clonotype was counted between two and nine times. This chain uses TRBV21-1 with TRBJ2-7. TRBV21-1 is shown as a pseudogene. CDR3 size: 14 residues. CDR3 residues: CASSKVDGDYEQYF. The CDR3 DNA reads TGTGCCAGCAGCAAAGTTGACGGGGACTACGAGCAGTACTTC.

This clonotype has ten or more counts. The chain joins TRBV5-1 to TRBJ2-7, with TRBD2 matching over 7 bases. Germline lookup yields CDR1 SGHRS and CDR2 YFSETQ. CDR3 length: 14 amino acids. Trimming cost V 0 bases and J 3 bases; bases outside gene matches: 3. The CDR3 DNA follows: TGCGCCAGCAGCTTGGTTGGCGGGAGCTACGAGCAGTACGTC. It encodes CASSLVGGSYEQYV.

The DNA of the CDR3 is TGTGCCAGCAGTCAATTCACTCATGGAGCAGGCAGCTCCTACGAGCAGTACTTC. Translation gives CASSQFTHGAGSSYEQYF. This chain joins TRBV6-1 and TRBJ2-7; no definite D call. The germline V gene encodes CDR1 MNHNS and CDR2 SASEGT. Trimming left V 5 bases short and J 0 bases short, with 23 bases between. The CDR3 is made up of 18 amino acids.

This rearrangement joins TRBV10-3 to TRBJ2-7; D uncertain. The CDR3 runs to 12 residues. Trimming cost V 3 bases and J 6 bases, with 9 bases left between them. Germline V gives CDR1 ENHRY, CDR2 SYGVKD. CDR3 in amino acids: CAISDPRSEQYV. The CDR3 DNA reads TGTGCCATCAGTGACCCGAGAAGCGAGCAGTACGTC.

V and J are TRBV5-1 and TRBJ2-3, with a weak D call TRBD2 (5 bases). The germline CDR1 and CDR2 sequences are SGHRS and YFSETQ. The CDR3 has 14 residues. Trimming pared 8 bases from V and 6 bases from J, leaving 19 bases between. The CDR3 coding sequence is TGCGCCAGTAGCGTAGAGGGAAGCAGTGATACGCAGTATTTT. This encodes CASSVEGSSDTQYF.

The V call is TRBV24-1, the J call TRBJ2-2, with 11 bases aligning to TRBD1. With V trimmed by 3 bases and J by 3 bases, 5 bases remained unmatched. There are 17 residues in the CDR3. Germline V CDR1 and CDR2: KGHDR, SFDVKD. As DNA, the CDR3 is TGTGCCACCAGTGATCCTGGACAGGGGGCTGACACCGGGGAGCTGTTTTTT. This gives the protein CATSDPGQGADTGELFF.

In its sample, this clonotype was seen a few times. The V call is TRBV29-1, the J call TRBJ2-7, with 12 bases that match TRBD1. The J segment lost 5 bases and the V segment lost 5 bases, leaving 7 bases of the junction unmatched. This CDR3 is built from 14 residues. Germline V CDR1 and CDR2: SQVTM, ANQGSEA. The DNA for the CDR3 is TGCAGCGTTCGTACCGGGACAGGGGGCAACGAGCAGTACTTC. This translates into CSVRTGTGGNEQYF.

The rearrangement uses TRBV5-1 and TRBJ2-1, with D hard to call. The V end was cut by 4 bases, the J end by 12 bases, with 17 bases between. From germline, CDR1 is SGHRS and CDR2 YFSETQ. CDR3 length: 13 amino acids. The CDR3 sequence: CASSNLVTPVQFF. CDR3 bases: TGCGCCAGCAGCAATCTAGTGACCCCTGTGCAGTTCTTC.

J is TRBJ2-1 and V is TRBV20-1; 8 nucleotides agree with TRBD1. CDR3 length: 13 residues. Germline trimming cut 6 bases from V and 8 bases from J; bases unmatched to any gene: 9. The germline V gene has CDR1 DFQATT and CDR2 SNEGSKA (reference sequence). The CDR3 DNA is TGCAGTGCCGGGACGGACAGGGTATATGAGCAGTTCTTC. Encoded protein: CSAGTDRVYEQFF.

The chain is built from TRBV29-1 and TRBJ2-2, with unresolved D. Germline-derived CDR1 and CDR2 are SQVTM and ANQGSEA. V was shortened by 7 bases and J by 2 bases, with 14 bases between the two germline ends. The CDR3 is made up of 14 amino acids. In DNA form, the CDR3 reads TGCAGCGCTTCCTCACAAGTAAACACCGGGGAGCTGTTTTTT. Protein: CSASSQVNTGELFF.

The chain uses TRBV25-1 and TRBJ2-5, with D possibly matching TRBD2 (7 bases). Trimming took off 6 bases at V and 2 bases at J, with 16 bases between the two ends. Germline-derived CDR1 and CDR2 are MGHDK and SYGVNS. The CDR3 spans 15 residues. The CDR3 DNA reads TGTGCCAGCAGCGTCGCGGGGGCCCCACAAGAGACCCAGTACTTC. Translating it yields CASSVAGAPQETQYF.

This clonotype came up a few times. The chain couples TRBV29-1 to TRBJ1-5; 9 bases align to TRBD1. This CDR3 is built from 13 residues. J was trimmed by 4 bases and V by 4 bases; bases with no gene match: 2. Germline V gene data show CDR1 as SQVTM and CDR2 as ANQGSEA. CDR3 sequence: CSVAQGANQPQHF. DNA for the CDR3: TGCAGCGTTGCACAGGGGGCGAATCAGCCCCAGCATTTT.